In this sample, the clone carrying this T cell receptor beta chain turned up a few times. This entry is derived from a study of PD-L1 blockade in urothelial cancer. Study overall: Atezolizumab (1,200 mg intravenously every 3 weeks) began at some point between 2014 and 2015 for patients. About 90% of the 29 patients were men with bladder-origin urothelial cancer.

Per the germline V gene, CDR1 is SNHLY and CDR2 is FYNNEI. The CDR3 runs to 14 residues. V shed 3 bases and J 13 bases; nucleotides not matched to a gene: 8. Synthetic spike-ins, TCR analog templates, were added into each PCR. Sequencing was performed with immunoSEQ multiplex PCR; in TCRdb, only in-frame clones are kept and a portion is missing. The sample yields 30,000 to 35,000 clones, approximately 80% seen once. The TCR was taken from a man aged 55 to 70 with urothelial cancer. The chain combines TRBV2 with TRBJ1-6; the match to TRBD1 covers 8 bases. This specimen was PBMCs, taken around atezolizumab (anti-PD-L1) treatment. CDR3 nucleotide sequence: TGTGCCAGCAGTGAGGGGACAGGTCTTTCGCCCCTCCACTTT. This translates into CASSEGTGLSPLHF.